A selection of T cell receptor beta chains follows, all from one sample in a study of T cells expressing NK-cell markers. TCRdb re-analyzed the 5' RACE reads; it lists each CDR3 protein once, without DNA. The sample holds about 460,000 distinct CDR3 sequences. The sequencing input was blood T cells: a sorted CD56 or NKG2C T cell subset, CD4+ or CD8+ T cells, or bulk PBMC T cells (not recorded which). These TCRs come from a woman between 45 and 65 years old in good health. Both conserved end residues are part of each CDR3.

j_call | v_call | cdr3_aa
TRBJ2-2 | TRBV6-6 | CASSSHRGAGELFF
TRBJ1-1 | TRBV5-1 | CASSLATKRNTEAFF
TRBJ2-5 | TRBV5-1 | CASSPGGARGETQYF
TRBJ1-1 | TRBV7-3 | CASSLQEGTGAFF
TRBJ2-2 | TRBV12-3/TRBV12-4 | CASSATRSGELFF
TRBJ1-2 | TRBV5-1 | CASSLAPGGYGYTF
TRBJ2-2 | TRBV18 | CASSYNTGELFF
TRBJ2-3 | TRBV7-2 | CASSPVGGRLDTQYF
TRBJ1-2 | TRBV4-1 | CASSQMGAGAHGHTF
TRBJ2-2 | TRBV27 | CASSLTTDGVATGELFF
TRBJ2-3 | TRBV6-6 | CASSGEAEPRTQYF
TRBJ2-3 | TRBV12-3/TRBV12-4 | CASRKTGFGDTQYF
TRBJ1-2 | TRBV27 | CASSLVGGVVGGYTF
TRBJ2-5 | TRBV7-8 | CASSLGTFETQYF
TRBJ2-6 | TRBV21-1 | CASSKNRDLRSGANVLTF
TRBJ1-2 | TRBV19 | CASSIDGTEYTYYGYTF
TRBJ2-5 | TRBV7-2 | CASSPNSGRIRETQYF
TRBJ2-1 | TRBV3-1 | CASSRARGTNEQFF
TRBJ2-1 | TRBV11-2 | CASSLDQAYPHNEQFF
TRBJ2-2 | TRBV11-2 | CASSGGLAVNTGELFF
TRBJ2-5 | TRBV12-5 | CASGPPRGARETQYF
TRBJ2-7 | TRBV14 | CASSQELASSYEQYF
TRBJ1-3 | TRBV12-3/TRBV12-4 | CASSFGISGNTIYF
TRBJ2-7 | TRBV12-3/TRBV12-4 | CASTKGLGYEQYF
TRBJ2-1 | TRBV29-1 | CSVSLASGRFNEQFF
TRBJ2-7 | TRBV20-1 | CSARDTAGNPYEQYF
TRBJ2-1 | TRBV7-9 | CASSAGTHELQFF
TRBJ2-7 | TRBV29-1 | CSVGRVLGYEQYF
TRBJ2-2 | TRBV29-1 | CSVGLGTGTGELFF
TRBJ2-4 | TRBV5-5 | CASSLSGSVNIQYF
TRBJ2-5 | TRBV6-6 | CASSPMNLQETQYF
TRBJ1-5 | TRBV7-9 | CASRGEGVNQPQHF
TRBJ1-4 | TRBV7-2 | CASRRSSGSEKLFF
TRBJ1-4 | TRBV7-8 | CASSSDRATNEKLFF
TRBJ2-7 | TRBV28 | CASSSPWGEQYF
TRBJ2-2 | TRBV3-1 | CASSQGGTSTGELFF
TRBJ2-7 | TRBV29-1 | CSVGETAYEQYF
TRBJ1-5 | TRBV28 | CASSPVLPGGQPQHF
TRBJ2-1 | TRBV11-3 | CASSLLAGGNYNEQFF
TRBJ2-2 | TRBV11-3 | CASSLSSGTGGELFF
TRBJ2-4 | TRBV12-3/TRBV12-4 | CASSTWELAKNIQYF
TRBJ2-1 | TRBV19 | CASSSGGTSGRDEQFF
TRBJ1-3 | TRBV4-2 | CASSQGPGGGNTIYF
TRBJ1-1 | TRBV5-6 | CASSQPLGEAFF
TRBJ2-5 | TRBV29-1 | CSGDMRRGTQYF
TRBJ2-1 | TRBV24-1 | CATSAKDRGGVEQFF
TRBJ2-1 | TRBV5-1 | CASSFGDPFGNEQFF
TRBJ2-1 | TRBV27 | CASRYRDRGYNEQFF
TRBJ1-1 | TRBV7-9 | CASSLGGALKKAFF
TRBJ2-5 | TRBV28 | CASSSLVRETQYF
TRBJ2-1 | TRBV5-1 | CASSLTNNEQFF
TRBJ2-7 | TRBV2 | CASRLEAGGLYEQYF
TRBJ2-1 | TRBV4-2 | CASSQVGFYNEQFF
TRBJ2-1 | TRBV7-3 | CASSRLAGGSEFF
TRBJ2-7 | TRBV20-1 | CSASGQEFSYEQYF
TRBJ2-2 | TRBV3-1 | CASSQDLLRNTGELFF
TRBJ1-1 | TRBV6-5 | CASSYRVSGLGTEAFF
TRBJ2-2 | TRBV7-9 | CASSRLMGPRGGGELFF
TRBJ2-5 | TRBV5-6 | CASSSRRLDNWETQYF